This is a list of T cell receptor beta chains from one sample in a study of cytomegalovirus exposure and HLA in healthy donors. The table came from immunoSEQ multiplex PCR; TCRdb's copy has only in-frame clones and leaves some out. The profile shows approximately 79,000 clones, roughly 79% of them singletons. What was sequenced was PBMCs. These receptors were taken from a man aged 35 to 55 in good health and CMV-seronegative. CDR3s include the opening cysteine and the closing phenylalanine or tryptophan. The D gene is left open where the match is weak. A clone size is listed for some rows: how often the clone was seen (once, few, many), or a class if it is expanded.

d_call: TRBD1
v_call: TRBV29-1
cdr3_length: 14
clone_size: -
j_call: TRBJ1-5
cdr3_nt: TGCAGCGTCGCAGGACAGGGAACGGATCAGCCCCAGCATTTT
cdr3_aa: CSVAGQGTDQPQHF

d_call: TRBD2
v_call: TRBV28
cdr3_length: 16
clone_size: -
j_call: TRBJ2-2
cdr3_nt: TGTGCCAGCAGTCTCCCGACTAGCGGAAACACCGGGGAGCTGTTTTTT
cdr3_aa: CASSLPTSGNTGELFF

d_call: TRBD1
v_call: TRBV30
cdr3_length: 13
clone_size: -
j_call: TRBJ2-7
cdr3_nt: TGTGCCTGGACGGGACAGGCTACGTACGAGCAGTACTTC
cdr3_aa: CAWTGQATYEQYF

d_call: TRBD1
v_call: TRBV2
cdr3_length: 13
clone_size: once
j_call: TRBJ1-4
cdr3_nt: TGTGCCAGCGACGGGGGACAGTTGGAAAAACTGTTTTTT
cdr3_aa: CASDGGQLEKLFF

d_call: TRBD1
v_call: TRBV5-5
cdr3_length: 15
clone_size: once
j_call: TRBJ1-4
cdr3_nt: TGTGCCAGCAGCTGGGGACAGTCCACTAATGAAAAACTGTTTTTT
cdr3_aa: CASSWGQSTNEKLFF

d_call: -
v_call: TRBV6-5
cdr3_length: 12
clone_size: -
j_call: TRBJ2-7
cdr3_nt: TGTGCCAGCAGAGGAGGGCCGGGGGAGCAGTACTTC
cdr3_aa: CASRGGPGEQYF

d_call: TRBD1
v_call: TRBV2
cdr3_length: 15
clone_size: -
j_call: TRBJ1-2
cdr3_nt: TGTGCCAGCAGTCTCATCGCGCAGGGGGCCTATGGCTACACCTTC
cdr3_aa: CASSLIAQGAYGYTF

d_call: TRBD1
v_call: TRBV5-1
cdr3_length: 15
clone_size: -
j_call: TRBJ2-7
cdr3_nt: TGCGCCAGCAGCTTGAGAGGAAGACAGGGCGACGGGCAGTACTTC
cdr3_aa: CASSLRGRQGDGQYF

d_call: TRBD2
v_call: TRBV7-2
cdr3_length: 15
clone_size: -
j_call: TRBJ2-3
cdr3_nt: TGTGCCAGCAGCTTTACTAGCGGGAGCACAGATACGCAGTATTTT
cdr3_aa: CASSFTSGSTDTQYF

d_call: -
v_call: TRBV19
cdr3_length: 13
clone_size: -
j_call: TRBJ2-6
cdr3_nt: TGTGCCAGTAAGACCTCTGGGGCCAACGGCCTGACTTTC
cdr3_aa: CASKTSGANGLTF

d_call: TRBD2
v_call: TRBV29-1
cdr3_length: 16
clone_size: -
j_call: TRBJ2-1
cdr3_nt: TGCAGCGTGGGTGGGCCGACTAGCGACTCCTACAATGAGCAGTTCTTC
cdr3_aa: CSVGGPTSDSYNEQFF

d_call: -
v_call: TRBV4-1
cdr3_length: 19
clone_size: -
j_call: TRBJ1-1
cdr3_nt: TGCGCCAGCAGCCAAGATAAGTTTGGCAGGGCTATTATGAACACTGAAGCTTTCTTT
cdr3_aa: CASSQDKFGRAIMNTEAFF

d_call: -
v_call: TRBV6-5
cdr3_length: 15
clone_size: once
j_call: TRBJ2-7
cdr3_nt: TGTGCCAGCAGTTACGCGGCAGCCGCCACCTACGAGCAGTACTTC
cdr3_aa: CASSYAAAATYEQYF

d_call: TRBD2
v_call: TRBV19
cdr3_length: 21
clone_size: -
j_call: TRBJ2-1
cdr3_nt: TGTGCCAGTAGTCCAAGCCCACCGGGACTAGCGGGATTAAGCTCCTACAATGAGCAGTTCTTC
cdr3_aa: CASSPSPPGLAGLSSYNEQFF

d_call: TRBD1
v_call: TRBV19
cdr3_length: 17
clone_size: once
j_call: TRBJ1-5
cdr3_nt: TGTGCCAGTCGGGGACAGGGCTCTCCCTATGGCAATCAGCCCCAGCATTTT
cdr3_aa: CASRGQGSPYGNQPQHF

d_call: -
v_call: TRBV14
cdr3_length: 17
clone_size: -
j_call: TRBJ2-1
cdr3_nt: TGTGCCAGCAGCCGAACAGGGTGGATGAGCTCCTACAATGAGCAGTTCTTC
cdr3_aa: CASSRTGWMSSYNEQFF

d_call: TRBD1
v_call: TRBV28
cdr3_length: 15
clone_size: -
j_call: TRBJ2-4
cdr3_nt: TGTGCCAGCAGCATACTGACAGGGACAAAAAACAGTCAGTACTTC
cdr3_aa: CASSILTGTKNSQYF

d_call: -
v_call: TRBV30
cdr3_length: 15
clone_size: -
j_call: TRBJ1-5
cdr3_nt: TGTGCCTGGAGTGTATTCGGGGTTAGCAATCAGCCCCAGCATTTT
cdr3_aa: CAWSVFGVSNQPQHF

d_call: TRBD2
v_call: TRBV9
cdr3_length: 18
clone_size: -
j_call: TRBJ2-3
cdr3_nt: TGTGCCAGCAGCGGGGGGACTAGCGGGAGCACTAGCACAGATACGCAGTATTTT
cdr3_aa: CASSGGTSGSTSTDTQYF

d_call: TRBD1
v_call: TRBV19
cdr3_length: 16
clone_size: -
j_call: TRBJ2-1
cdr3_nt: TGTGCCAGTACTGCGTCTAGGGACAGGGTCGGCAATGAGCAGTTCTTC
cdr3_aa: CASTASRDRVGNEQFF

d_call: -
v_call: TRBV5-1
cdr3_length: 17
clone_size: -
j_call: TRBJ1-4
cdr3_nt: TGCGCCAGCAGCCAAAGCCCAACAGGGCGTGTGCGGGAAAAACTGTTTTTT
cdr3_aa: CASSQSPTGRVREKLFF

d_call: TRBD1
v_call: TRBV10-3
cdr3_length: 14
clone_size: few
j_call: TRBJ2-7
cdr3_nt: TGTGCCATCAGTGAGTCTGTACAGGGGTACGAGCAGTACTTC
cdr3_aa: CAISESVQGYEQYF

d_call: TRBD2
v_call: TRBV28
cdr3_length: 15
clone_size: -
j_call: TRBJ2-1
cdr3_nt: TGTGCCAGCACCCTGAGGGGACTAGCGGGAATTGAGCAGTTCTTC
cdr3_aa: CASTLRGLAGIEQFF

d_call: -
v_call: TRBV30
cdr3_length: 14
clone_size: -
j_call: TRBJ2-5
cdr3_nt: TGTGCCTGGACATACCGGGACACTAAAGAGACCCAGTACTTC
cdr3_aa: CAWTYRDTKETQYF

d_call: TRBD1
v_call: TRBV6-1
cdr3_length: 14
clone_size: -
j_call: TRBJ2-4
cdr3_nt: TGTGCCAGCACCCGGTTAGTGACAGGGACCATCCAGTACTTC
cdr3_aa: CASTRLVTGTIQYF

d_call: TRBD1
v_call: TRBV2
cdr3_length: 15
clone_size: -
j_call: TRBJ1-1
cdr3_nt: TGTGCCAGCACGGTCGGCAGGGGGCGCGTCACTGAAGCTTTCTTT
cdr3_aa: CASTVGRGRVTEAFF

d_call: TRBD2
v_call: TRBV9
cdr3_length: 15
clone_size: -
j_call: TRBJ2-1
cdr3_nt: TGTGCCAGCAGCGTTCCGAGCGGGGTTTACAATGAGCAGTTCTTC
cdr3_aa: CASSVPSGVYNEQFF

d_call: -
v_call: TRBV7-9
cdr3_length: 17
clone_size: -
j_call: TRBJ1-5
cdr3_nt: TGTGCCAGCAGCTTAGGAGGGGGGGGCTATCGGAATCAGCCCCAGCATTTT
cdr3_aa: CASSLGGGGYRNQPQHF

d_call: TRBD2
v_call: TRBV19
cdr3_length: 14
clone_size: -
j_call: TRBJ2-1
cdr3_nt: TGTGCCAGTAGTCAGGGACTAGCGGGGGGCCGTCAGTTCTTC
cdr3_aa: CASSQGLAGGRQFF

d_call: -
v_call: TRBV4-1
cdr3_length: 15
clone_size: -
j_call: TRBJ2-2
cdr3_nt: TGCGCCAGCAGCCAAGATATTCCTCCCCCCGGGGAGCTGTTTTTT
cdr3_aa: CASSQDIPPPGELFF

d_call: -
v_call: TRBV19
cdr3_length: 15
clone_size: few
j_call: TRBJ1-4
cdr3_nt: TGTGCCAGTACCCAAGTCGGACAAGGGAATGAAAAACTGTTTTTT
cdr3_aa: CASTQVGQGNEKLFF

d_call: TRBD2
v_call: TRBV6-5
cdr3_length: 14
clone_size: -
j_call: TRBJ2-7
cdr3_nt: TGTGCCAGCAGTTTTATTAGCGGGGGAGGGGAGCAGTACTTC
cdr3_aa: CASSFISGGGEQYF

d_call: -
v_call: TRBV5-4
cdr3_length: 13
clone_size: -
j_call: TRBJ2-5
cdr3_nt: TGTGCCAGCCGAGCGGACTTCCAAGAGACCCAGTACTTC
cdr3_aa: CASRADFQETQYF

d_call: -
v_call: TRBV4-2
cdr3_length: 15
clone_size: -
j_call: TRBJ2-7
cdr3_nt: TGTGCCAGCAGCCAAGAGACTACTAGCTCCTACGAGCAGTACTTC
cdr3_aa: CASSQETTSSYEQYF

d_call: TRBD1
v_call: TRBV6-5
cdr3_length: 15
clone_size: -
j_call: TRBJ2-7
cdr3_nt: TGTGCCAGCAAAGTACCGGGACAGGGAGACTACGAGCAGTACTTC
cdr3_aa: CASKVPGQGDYEQYF

d_call: -
v_call: TRBV18
cdr3_length: 15
clone_size: -
j_call: TRBJ2-2
cdr3_nt: TGTGCCAGCTCACCACCGTCCACGAACACCGGGGAGCTGTTTTTT
cdr3_aa: CASSPPSTNTGELFF

d_call: -
v_call: TRBV5-1
cdr3_length: 15
clone_size: -
j_call: TRBJ2-7
cdr3_nt: TGCGCCAGCAGCCGAGGCGGGACAGATCGCTACGAGCAGTACTTC
cdr3_aa: CASSRGGTDRYEQYF

d_call: -
v_call: TRBV18
cdr3_length: 16
clone_size: -
j_call: TRBJ1-3
cdr3_nt: TGTGCCAGCTCACCTTTACAGGTGAACTCTGGAAACACCATATATTTT
cdr3_aa: CASSPLQVNSGNTIYF

d_call: -
v_call: TRBV18
cdr3_length: 12
clone_size: few
j_call: TRBJ2-5
cdr3_nt: TGTGCCAGCTCAGGGCAGCAAGAGACCCAGTACTTC
cdr3_aa: CASSGQQETQYF

d_call: TRBD1
v_call: TRBV5-1
cdr3_length: 14
clone_size: -
j_call: TRBJ2-5
cdr3_nt: TGCGCCAGCAGCTTGTCGGACAGGGGTGGGACCCAGTACTTC
cdr3_aa: CASSLSDRGGTQYF

d_call: -
v_call: TRBV28
cdr3_length: 13
clone_size: once
j_call: TRBJ1-2
cdr3_nt: TGTGCCAGCAGTTTCGTACTGAACTATGGCTACACCTTC
cdr3_aa: CASSFVLNYGYTF

d_call: -
v_call: TRBV28
cdr3_length: 14
clone_size: -
j_call: TRBJ1-1
cdr3_nt: TGTGCCAGCAGAGCGCTTCAGGGAAGCACTGAAGCTTTCTTT
cdr3_aa: CASRALQGSTEAFF

d_call: -
v_call: TRBV6-5
cdr3_length: 14
clone_size: -
j_call: TRBJ2-2
cdr3_nt: TGTGCCAGCCGAGGAAATGAGCACACCGGGGAGCTGTTTTTT
cdr3_aa: CASRGNEHTGELFF

d_call: -
v_call: TRBV5-8
cdr3_length: 15
clone_size: -
j_call: TRBJ1-5
cdr3_nt: TGTGCCAGCAGCTTGATGCGGTATAGCAATCAGCCCCAGCATTTT
cdr3_aa: CASSLMRYSNQPQHF

d_call: TRBD2
v_call: TRBV11-2
cdr3_length: 14
clone_size: -
j_call: TRBJ2-5
cdr3_nt: TGTGCCAGCAGCTTAGGACTAGCGGGCGAGACCCAGTACTTC
cdr3_aa: CASSLGLAGETQYF

d_call: TRBD1
v_call: TRBV5-1
cdr3_length: 17
clone_size: -
j_call: TRBJ1-3
cdr3_nt: TGCGCCAGCAGCTTGGGGTCCCGGGACAGCTCTGGAAACACCATATATTTT
cdr3_aa: CASSLGSRDSSGNTIYF

d_call: -
v_call: TRBV6-6
cdr3_length: 16
clone_size: -
j_call: TRBJ2-1
cdr3_nt: TGTGCCAGCAAGAGTACCGGGAGTATCGGTACGCATGAGCAGTTCTTC
cdr3_aa: CASKSTGSIGTHEQFF

d_call: -
v_call: TRBV4-1
cdr3_length: 18
clone_size: -
j_call: TRBJ2-1
cdr3_nt: TGCGCCAGCAGCTATCGAGGGAGGGACAAGAGCTCCTACAATGAGCAGTTCTTC
cdr3_aa: CASSYRGRDKSSYNEQFF

d_call: TRBD1
v_call: TRBV6-6
cdr3_length: 16
clone_size: -
j_call: TRBJ2-5
cdr3_nt: TGTGCCAGCAGGCGCCGGGACAGGGGGCGCAGAGAGACCCAGTACTTC
cdr3_aa: CASRRRDRGRRETQYF

d_call: -
v_call: TRBV29-1
cdr3_length: 13
clone_size: -
j_call: TRBJ1-1
cdr3_nt: TGCAGCGCCGGACGACAGCCAAACACTGAAGCTTTCTTT
cdr3_aa: CSAGRQPNTEAFF

d_call: -
v_call: TRBV5-1
cdr3_length: 14
clone_size: -
j_call: TRBJ1-2
cdr3_nt: TGCGCCAGCAGCTTGGTGGCAGGAGGACATGGCTACACCTTC
cdr3_aa: CASSLVAGGHGYTF

d_call: -
v_call: TRBV6-1
cdr3_length: 15
clone_size: -
j_call: TRBJ2-3
cdr3_nt: TGTGCCAGCAGTGAAGCGCTTCAGGGGACAGATACGCAGTATTTT
cdr3_aa: CASSEALQGTDTQYF

d_call: -
v_call: TRBV19
cdr3_length: 15
clone_size: -
j_call: TRBJ2-7
cdr3_nt: TGTGCCAGTAGTATTTTCGGAGGGGCTTTCAACGAGCAGTACTTC
cdr3_aa: CASSIFGGAFNEQYF

d_call: TRBD2
v_call: TRBV11-1
cdr3_length: 16
clone_size: -
j_call: TRBJ2-4
cdr3_nt: TGTGCCAGCAGCCCCGGACTAGCGGGAGTCGGGGACAGTCAGTACTTC
cdr3_aa: CASSPGLAGVGDSQYF

d_call: -
v_call: TRBV28
cdr3_length: 15
clone_size: -
j_call: TRBJ1-1
cdr3_nt: TGTGCCAGCAGTTTGGGTGCCGGGGGTAAGGCTGAAGCTTTCTTT
cdr3_aa: CASSLGAGGKAEAFF